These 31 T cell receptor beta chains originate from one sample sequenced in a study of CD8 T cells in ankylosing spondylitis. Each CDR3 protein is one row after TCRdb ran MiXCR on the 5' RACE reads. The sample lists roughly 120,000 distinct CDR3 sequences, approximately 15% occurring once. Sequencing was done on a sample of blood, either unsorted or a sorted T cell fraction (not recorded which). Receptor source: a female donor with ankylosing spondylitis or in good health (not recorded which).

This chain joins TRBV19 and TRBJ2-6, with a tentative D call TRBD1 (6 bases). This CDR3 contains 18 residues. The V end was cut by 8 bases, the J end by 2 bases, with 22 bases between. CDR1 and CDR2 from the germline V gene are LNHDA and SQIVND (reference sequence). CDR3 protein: CASRIPGVRKTGANVLTF. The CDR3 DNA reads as TGTGCCAGTCGAATTCCAGGGGTTAGGAAGACTGGGGCCAACGTCCTGACTTTC.

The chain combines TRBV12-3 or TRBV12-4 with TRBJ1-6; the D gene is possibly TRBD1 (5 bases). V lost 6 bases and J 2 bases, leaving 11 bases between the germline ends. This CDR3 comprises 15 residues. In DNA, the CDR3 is TGTGCCAGCAGGAGGGGTTTGGCCTATAATTCACCCCTCCACTTT. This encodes CASRRGLAYNSPLHF.

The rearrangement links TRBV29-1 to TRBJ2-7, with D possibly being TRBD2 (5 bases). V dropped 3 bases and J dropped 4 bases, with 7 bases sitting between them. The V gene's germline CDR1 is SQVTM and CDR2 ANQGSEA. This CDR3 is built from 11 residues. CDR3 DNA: TGCAGCGTTGACGGAGGTTACGAGCAGTACTTC. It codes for CSVDGGYEQYF.

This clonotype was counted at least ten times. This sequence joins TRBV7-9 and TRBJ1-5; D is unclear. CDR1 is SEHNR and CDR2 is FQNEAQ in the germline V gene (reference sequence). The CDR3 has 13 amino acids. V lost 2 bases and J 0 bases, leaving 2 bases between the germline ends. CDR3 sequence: CASSLPSNQPQHF. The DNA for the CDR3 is TGTGCCAGCAGCTTACCTAGCAATCAGCCCCAGCATTTT.

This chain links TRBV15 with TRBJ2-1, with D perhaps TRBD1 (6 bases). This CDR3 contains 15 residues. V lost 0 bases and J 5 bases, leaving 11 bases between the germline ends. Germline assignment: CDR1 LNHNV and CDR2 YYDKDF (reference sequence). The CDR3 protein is CATSRDLTGNNEQFF. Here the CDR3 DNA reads TGTGCCACCAGCAGAGATCTAACAGGGAACAATGAGCAGTTCTTC.

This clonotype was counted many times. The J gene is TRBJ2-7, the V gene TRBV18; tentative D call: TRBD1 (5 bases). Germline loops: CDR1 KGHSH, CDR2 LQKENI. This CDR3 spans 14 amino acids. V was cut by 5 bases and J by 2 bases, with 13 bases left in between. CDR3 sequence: CASSTPDSAYEQYF. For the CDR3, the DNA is TGTGCCAGCTCAACCCCTGACAGTGCCTACGAGCAGTACTTC.

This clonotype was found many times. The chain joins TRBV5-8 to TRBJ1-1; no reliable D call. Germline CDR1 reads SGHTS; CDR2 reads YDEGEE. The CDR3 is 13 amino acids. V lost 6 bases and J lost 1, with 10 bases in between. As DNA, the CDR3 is TGTGCCAGCACCCGGACGGGGAACACTGAAGCTTTCTTT. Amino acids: CASTRTGNTEAFF. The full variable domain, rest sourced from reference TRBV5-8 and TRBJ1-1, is EAGVTQSPTHLIKTRGQQATLRCSPISGHTSVYWYQQALGLGLQFLLWYDEGEERNRGNFPPRFSGRQFPNYSSELNVNALELEDSALYLCASTRTGNTEAFFGQGTRLTVV.

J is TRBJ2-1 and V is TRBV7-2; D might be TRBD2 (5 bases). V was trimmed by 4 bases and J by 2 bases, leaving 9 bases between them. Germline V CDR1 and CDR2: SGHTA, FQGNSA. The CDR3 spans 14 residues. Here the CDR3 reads CASSSYGTYNEQFF. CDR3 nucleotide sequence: TGTGCCAGCAGCTCCTACGGGACCTACAATGAGCAGTTCTTC.

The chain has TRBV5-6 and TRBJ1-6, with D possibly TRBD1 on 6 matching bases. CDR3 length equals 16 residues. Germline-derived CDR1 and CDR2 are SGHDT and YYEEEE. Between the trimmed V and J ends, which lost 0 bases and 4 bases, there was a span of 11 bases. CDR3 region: CASSLEGGGYNSPLHF. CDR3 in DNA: TGTGCCAGCAGCTTGGAGGGGGGCGGATATAATTCACCCCTCCACTTT.

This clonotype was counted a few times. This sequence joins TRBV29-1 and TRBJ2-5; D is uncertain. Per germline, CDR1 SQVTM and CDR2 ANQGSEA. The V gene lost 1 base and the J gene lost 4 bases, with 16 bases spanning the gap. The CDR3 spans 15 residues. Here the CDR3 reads CSVEAQIQDPETQYF. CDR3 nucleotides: TGCAGCGTTGAAGCCCAAATCCAAGACCCAGAGACCCAGTACTTC.

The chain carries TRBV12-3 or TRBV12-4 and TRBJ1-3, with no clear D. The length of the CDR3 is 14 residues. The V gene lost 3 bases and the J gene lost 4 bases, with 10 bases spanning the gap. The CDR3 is CASSLAISGNTIYF. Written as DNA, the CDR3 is TGTGCCAGCAGTTTGGCTATCTCGGGAAACACCATATATTTT.

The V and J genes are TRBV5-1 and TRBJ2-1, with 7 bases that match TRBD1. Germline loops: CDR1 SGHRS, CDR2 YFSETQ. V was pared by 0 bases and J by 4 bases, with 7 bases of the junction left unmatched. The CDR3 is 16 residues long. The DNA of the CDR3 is TGCGCCAGCAGCTTGGAGGCCAGGGGGACGTACAATGAGCAGTTCTTC. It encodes CASSLEARGTYNEQFF.

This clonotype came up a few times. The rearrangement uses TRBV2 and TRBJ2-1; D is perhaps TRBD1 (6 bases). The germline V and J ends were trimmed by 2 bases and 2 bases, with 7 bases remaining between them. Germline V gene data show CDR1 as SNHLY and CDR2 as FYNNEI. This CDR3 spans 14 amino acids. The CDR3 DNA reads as TGTGCCAGCAGTGAAAGGGGGACCTACAATGAGCAGTTCTTC. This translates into CASSERGTYNEQFF.

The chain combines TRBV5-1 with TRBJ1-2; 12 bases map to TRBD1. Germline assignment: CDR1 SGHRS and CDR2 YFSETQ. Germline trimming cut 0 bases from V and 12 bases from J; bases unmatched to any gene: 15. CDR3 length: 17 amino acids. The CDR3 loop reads CASSLDGTGGAFTGDTF. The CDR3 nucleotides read TGCGCCAGCAGCTTGGATGGGACAGGGGGCGCCTTTACGGGGGACACCTTC.

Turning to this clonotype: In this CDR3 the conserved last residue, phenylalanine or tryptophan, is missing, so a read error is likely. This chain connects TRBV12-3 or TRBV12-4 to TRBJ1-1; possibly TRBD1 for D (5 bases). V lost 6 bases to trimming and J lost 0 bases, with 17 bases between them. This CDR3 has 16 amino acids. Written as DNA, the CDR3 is TGTGCCAGCAGCCTTAGGCGGGGACCGCTGAACACTGAAGCTTTCTCT. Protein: CASSLRRGPLNTEAFS.

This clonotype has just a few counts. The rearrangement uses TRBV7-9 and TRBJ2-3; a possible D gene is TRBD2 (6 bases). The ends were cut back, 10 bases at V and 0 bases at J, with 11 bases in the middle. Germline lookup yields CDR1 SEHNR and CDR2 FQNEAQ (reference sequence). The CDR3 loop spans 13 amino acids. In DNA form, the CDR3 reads TGTGCCACCGGGGGTATTAGCACAGATACGCAGTATTTT. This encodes CATGGISTDTQYF.

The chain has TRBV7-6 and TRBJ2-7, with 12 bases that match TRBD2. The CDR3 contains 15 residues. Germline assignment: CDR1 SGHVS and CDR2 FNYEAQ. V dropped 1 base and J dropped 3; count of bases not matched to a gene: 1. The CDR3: CASSLETSGGYEQYF. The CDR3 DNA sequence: TGTGCCAGCAGCTTAGAGACTAGCGGGGGCTACGAGCAGTACTTC.

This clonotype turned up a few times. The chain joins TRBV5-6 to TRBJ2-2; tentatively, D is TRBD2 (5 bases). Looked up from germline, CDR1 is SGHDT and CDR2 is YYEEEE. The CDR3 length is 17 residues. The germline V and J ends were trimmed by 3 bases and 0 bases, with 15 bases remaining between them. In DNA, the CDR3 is TGTGCCAGCAGCTCAAAGCGGTTACTCACGAACACCGGGGAGCTGTTTTTT. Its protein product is CASSSKRLLTNTGELFF.

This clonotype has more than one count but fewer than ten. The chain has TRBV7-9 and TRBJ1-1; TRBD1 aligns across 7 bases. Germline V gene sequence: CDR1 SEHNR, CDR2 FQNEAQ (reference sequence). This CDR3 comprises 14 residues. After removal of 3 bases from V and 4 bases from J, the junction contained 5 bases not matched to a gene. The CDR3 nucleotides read TGTGCCAGCAGCTTGTCCAGGGGGTCCACTGAAGCTTTCTTT. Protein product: CASSLSRGSTEAFF. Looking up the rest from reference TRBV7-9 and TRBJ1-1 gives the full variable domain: DTGVSQNPRHKITKRGQNVTFRCDPISEHNRLYWYRQTLGQGPEFLTYFQNEAQLEKSRLLSDRFSAERPKGSFSTLEIQRTEQGDSAMYLCASSLSRGSTEAFFGQGTRLTVV.

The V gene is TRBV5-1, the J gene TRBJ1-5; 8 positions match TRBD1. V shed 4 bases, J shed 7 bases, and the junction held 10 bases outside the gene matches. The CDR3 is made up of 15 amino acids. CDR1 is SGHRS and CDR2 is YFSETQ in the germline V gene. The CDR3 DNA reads TGCGCCAGCAGCAGCCGACAGGGGAACAAGCAGCCCCAGCATTTT. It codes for CASSSRQGNKQPQHF. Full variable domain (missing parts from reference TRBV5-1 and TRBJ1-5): KAGVTQTPRYLIKTRGQQVTLSCSPISGHRSVSWYQQTPGQGLQFLFEYFSETQRNKGNFPGRFSGRQFSNSRSEMNVSTLELGDSALYLCASSSRQGNKQPQHFGDGTRLSIL.

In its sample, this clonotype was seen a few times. The DNA of the CDR3 is TGTGCCACCAGCAGAGATCGGGGAGGGGATAAGAGGGCCTATGGCTACACCTTC. The encoded protein is CATSRDRGGDKRAYGYTF. The V gene is TRBV15, the J gene TRBJ1-2, with D maybe TRBD1 (5 bases). Trimming shortened V by 0 bases and J by 4 bases, and 21 bases separated the two germline ends. The V gene's germline CDR1 is LNHNV and CDR2 YYDKDF (reference sequence). The CDR3 extends over 18 amino acids.

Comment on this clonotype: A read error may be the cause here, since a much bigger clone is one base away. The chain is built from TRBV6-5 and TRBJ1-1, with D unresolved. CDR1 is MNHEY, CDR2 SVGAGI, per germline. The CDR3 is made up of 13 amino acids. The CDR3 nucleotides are TGTGCCCGCAGTTATATCCTGAACACTGAAGCTTTCTTT. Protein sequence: CARSYILNTEAFF.

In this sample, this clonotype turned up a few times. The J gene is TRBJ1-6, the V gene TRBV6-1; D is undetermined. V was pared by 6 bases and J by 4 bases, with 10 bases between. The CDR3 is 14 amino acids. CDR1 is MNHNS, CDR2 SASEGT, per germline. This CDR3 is CASSLWGYNSPLHF. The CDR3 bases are TGTGCCAGCAGCCTCTGGGGATATAATTCACCCCTCCACTTT.

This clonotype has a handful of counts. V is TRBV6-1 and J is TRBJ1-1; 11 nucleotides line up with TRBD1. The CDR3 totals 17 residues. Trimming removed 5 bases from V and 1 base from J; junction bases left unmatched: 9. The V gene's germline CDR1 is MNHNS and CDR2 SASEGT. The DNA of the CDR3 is TGTGCCAGCAGTCGGGACAGGGGGTCTGCTAGGAACACTGAAGCTTTCTTT. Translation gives CASSRDRGSARNTEAFF.

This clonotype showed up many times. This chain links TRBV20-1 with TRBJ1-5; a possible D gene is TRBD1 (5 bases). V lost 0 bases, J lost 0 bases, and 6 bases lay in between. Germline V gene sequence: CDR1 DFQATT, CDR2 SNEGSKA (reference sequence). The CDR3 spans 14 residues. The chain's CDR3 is CSARDGASNQPQHF. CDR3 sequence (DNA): TGCAGTGCTAGAGACGGGGCTAGCAATCAGCCCCAGCATTTT.

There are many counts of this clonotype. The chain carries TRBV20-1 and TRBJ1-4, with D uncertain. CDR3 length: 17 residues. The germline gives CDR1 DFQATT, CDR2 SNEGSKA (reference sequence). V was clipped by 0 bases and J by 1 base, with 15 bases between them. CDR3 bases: TGCAGTGCTAGAGATGGCCGCCGCATCGGAACTAATGAAAAACTGTTTTTT. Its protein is CSARDGRRIGTNEKLFF.

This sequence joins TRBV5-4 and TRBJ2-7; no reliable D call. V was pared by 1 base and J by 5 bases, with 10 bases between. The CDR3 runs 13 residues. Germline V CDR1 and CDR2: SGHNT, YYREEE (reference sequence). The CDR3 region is CASSLLASDEQYF. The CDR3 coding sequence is TGTGCCAGCAGCTTGTTGGCTAGTGACGAGCAGTACTTC.

CDR3 in DNA: TGTGCCACCAGCTCCCGGGACAGGGGGCCAGATACGCAGTATTTT. Translated: CATSSRDRGPDTQYF. The chain joins TRBV15 to TRBJ2-3; 12 positions match TRBD1. The CDR3 is made up of 15 amino acids. The ends lost 5 bases at V and 4 bases at J; junction bases unmatched: 4. Germline V lookup: CDR1 LNHNV, CDR2 YYDKDF (reference sequence).

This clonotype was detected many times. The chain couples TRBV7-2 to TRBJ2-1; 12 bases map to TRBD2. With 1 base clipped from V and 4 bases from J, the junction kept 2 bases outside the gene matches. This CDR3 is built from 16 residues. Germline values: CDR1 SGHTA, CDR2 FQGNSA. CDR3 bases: TGTGCCAGCAGCTTAGGGGGACTAGCGGGTTACAATGAGCAGTTCTTC. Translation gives CASSLGGLAGYNEQFF.

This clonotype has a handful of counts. This CDR3 reads CASSATKGRIYNEQFF. In DNA form, the CDR3 reads TGTGCCAGCAGCGCGACAAAGGGACGGATCTACAATGAGCAGTTCTTC. The rearrangement joins TRBV11-2 to TRBJ2-1; D tentatively reads TRBD1 or TRBD2 (5 bases each). There are 16 residues in the CDR3. Germline loops: CDR1 SGHAT, CDR2 FQNNGV. V lost 5 bases and J 3 bases, leaving 17 bases between the germline ends.

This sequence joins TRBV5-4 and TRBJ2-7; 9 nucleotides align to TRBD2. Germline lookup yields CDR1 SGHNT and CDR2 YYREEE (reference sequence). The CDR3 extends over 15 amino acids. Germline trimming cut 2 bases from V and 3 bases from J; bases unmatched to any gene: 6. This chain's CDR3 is CASSLGLAGNYEQYF. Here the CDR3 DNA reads TGTGCCAGCAGCTTAGGCCTAGCGGGGAACTACGAGCAGTACTTC.